This TCR beta chain was sequenced in a study of cytomegalovirus exposure and HLA in healthy donors. Overall study results and limits: Common viral pathogens seemed, in a later analysis, to connect with several of the most significant clusters. The authors listed 150 to 200 TCR beta chains as cytomegalovirus-associated. In most subjects, TCR beta sequences reportedly gave accurate predictions of HLA-A and HLA-B alleles.

V lost 6 bases and J 1 base, leaving 9 bases between the germline ends. The CDR3 length is 13 residues. Germline V gene data show CDR1 as MNHEY and CDR2 as SMNVEV (reference sequence). The PCR was carried out with 60 Vbeta primers and 13 Jbeta primers. The data were produced by immunoSEQ multiplex PCR, yet TCRdb's version contains in-frame clones alone and is incomplete. This sample yields some 100,000 clones, of which around three quarters are seen a single time; 2.7% belongs to the top ten. In regard to this clone: Its cognate antigen is unknown.

The chain links TRBV27 to TRBJ1-1, with D tentatively TRBD1 (5 bases). The sequence derives from a female donor in good health and CMV-seronegative. Sequencing input: PBMCs. The CDR3, as DNA: TGTGCCAGCAGCCATGGACAGAACACTGAAGCTTTCTTT. Its translation is CASSHGQNTEAFF.